What follows are 10 T cell receptor beta chains derived from one specimen sequenced in a study of T cell repertoires in cytomegalovirus infection. Their recognized antigens are unknown. Each CDR3 protein gets one entry after TCRdb re-called the reads with MiXCR. Seen here are a few hundred thousand distinct CDR3 sequences, 40% observed once, and the top ten hold over 45%. The sequencing here drew on cultured PBMCs, taken from culture after CMV antigen stimulation. Receptors originate from a human donor in good health (CMV status not recorded). Some clones in this sample may be carry-over from other donors' samples.

This chain links TRBV4-2 with TRBJ2-5, with 9 bases matching TRBD2. The CDR3 runs to 16 residues. V was pared by 1 base and J by 3 bases, with 6 bases of the junction left unmatched. Germline CDR1 LGHNA, CDR2 YNFKEQ. Here the CDR3 DNA reads TGTGCCAGCAGCCAAGTCTTGCGGGGGGGAGAAGAGACCCAGTACTTC. This codes for CASSQVLRGGEETQYF.

In this sample, this clonotype turned up a few times. This chain connects TRBV12-3 or TRBV12-4 to TRBJ2-3; D is perhaps TRBD2 (7 bases). With 3 bases removed from V and 10 bases from J, the gap between germline ends came to 26 bases. This CDR3 spans 17 amino acids. This chain's CDR3 is CASSLPPGRAGARAQYF. CDR3 DNA sequence: TGTGCCAGCAGTTTGCCCCCTGGGAGGGCGGGGGCCCGCGCGCAGTATTTT.

V is TRBV7-2 and J is TRBJ1-3, with D tentatively TRBD1 (6 bases). CDR1 is SGHTA and CDR2 is FQGNSA in the germline V gene. Trimming shortened V by 5 bases and J by 7 bases, and 15 bases separated the two germline ends. The CDR3 spans 14 residues. The CDR3 DNA is TGTGCCAGCAGCCCAACCACAGGGCTCAACACCATATATTTT. This encodes CASSPTTGLNTIYF.

This clonotype was counted only a few times. The V call is TRBV12-3 or TRBV12-4, the J call TRBJ2-3, with D tentatively TRBD2 (6 bases). V dropped 3 bases and J dropped 8 bases, with 18 bases sitting between them. The CDR3 is 15 amino acids. The chain's CDR3 is CASSLDGGNRRTQYF. CDR3 sequence (DNA): TGTGCCAGCAGTTTGGACGGCGGGAATCGGCGTACGCAGTATTTT.

This clonotype was seen a single time. V usage is TRBV7-2 and J usage is TRBJ2-1; D could derive from TRBD1 or TRBD2 (6 bases each). The CDR3 covers 16 residues. CDR1 is SGHTA, CDR2 FQGNSA, per germline. Trimming stripped 2 bases from V and 7 bases from J, with 18 bases between. CDR3 in DNA: TGTGCCAGCAGCTTATCAGGAGGGGGAATTATGAATGAGCAGTTCTTC. Translated, it gives CASSLSGGGIMNEQFF.

This clonotype was detected many times. The gene calls are TRBV2 and TRBJ2-1; no reliable D call. CDR1 is SNHLY and CDR2 is FYNNEI in the germline V gene. The CDR3 runs to 15 residues. The V and J ends lost 4 bases and 4 bases respectively, with 14 bases between them. CDR3: CASSGTLADYNEQFF. The DNA of the CDR3 is TGTGCCAGCAGTGGGACGTTGGCGGATTACAATGAGCAGTTCTTC.

DNA of the CDR3: TGTGCCAGCAGCACCGGACTAGCGGGAGGAGGGTTCTTC. It translates to CASSTGLAGGGFF. The gene calls are TRBV7-9 and TRBJ2-1; 14 nucleotides match TRBD2. CDR3 length: 13 amino acids. J gave up 15 bases and V 5 bases, and 6 bases lay outside the gene matches. Germline CDR1 and CDR2: SEHNR and FQNEAQ (reference sequence).

The chain has TRBV28 and TRBJ1-5, with 9 bases identical to TRBD1. Germline V gene sequence: CDR1 MDHEN, CDR2 SYDVKM. The V and J ends lost 3 bases and 6 bases, in that order; junction bases with no gene match: 6. The CDR3 contains 15 residues. CDR3 in DNA: TGTGCCAGCAGTTTCCGGACAGGGGCAAGTCAGCCCCAGCATTTT. It yields the protein CASSFRTGASQPQHF.

V usage is TRBV19 and J usage is TRBJ1-5, with D possibly TRBD1 on 6 matching bases. V was clipped by 10 bases and J by 0 bases, with 10 bases between them. CDR1 and CDR2 from the germline V gene are LNHDA and SQIVND (reference sequence). The CDR3 extends over 13 amino acids. The CDR3 is CATDRSSNQPQHF. The DNA of the CDR3 is TGTGCCACCGACAGGAGTAGCAATCAGCCCCAGCATTTT.

A few counts support this clonotype. V usage is TRBV2 and J usage is TRBJ2-7, with D possibly TRBD2 on 6 matching bases. Germline V gene data show CDR1 as SNHLY and CDR2 as FYNNEI. This CDR3 has 12 residues. V lost 2 bases, J lost 7 bases, and 9 bases lay in between. CDR3 nucleotides: TGTGCCAGCAGTGAAAGGGACTTAGAGCAGTACTTC. It encodes CASSERDLEQYF. Together with reference TRBV2 and TRBJ2-7, the CDR3 gives the full variable domain: EPEVTQTPSHQVTQMGQEVILRCVPISNHLYFYWYRQILGQKVEFLVSFYNNEISEKSEIFDDQFSVERPDGSNFTLKIRSTKLEDSAMYFCASSERDLEQYFGPGTRLTVT.